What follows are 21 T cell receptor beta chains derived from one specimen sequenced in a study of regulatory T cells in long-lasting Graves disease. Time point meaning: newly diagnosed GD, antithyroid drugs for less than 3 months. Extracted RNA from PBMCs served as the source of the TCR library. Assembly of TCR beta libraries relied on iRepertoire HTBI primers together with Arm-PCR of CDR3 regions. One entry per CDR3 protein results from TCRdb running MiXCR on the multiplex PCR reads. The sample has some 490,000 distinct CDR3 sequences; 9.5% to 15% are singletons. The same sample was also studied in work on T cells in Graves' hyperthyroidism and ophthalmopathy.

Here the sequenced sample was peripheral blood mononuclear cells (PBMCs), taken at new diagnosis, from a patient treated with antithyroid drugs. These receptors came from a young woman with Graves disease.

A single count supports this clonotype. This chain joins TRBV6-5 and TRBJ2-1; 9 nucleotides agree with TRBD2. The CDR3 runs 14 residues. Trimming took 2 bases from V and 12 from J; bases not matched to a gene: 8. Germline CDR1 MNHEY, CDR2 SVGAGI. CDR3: CASSYPIAGVVQFF. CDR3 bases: TGTGCCAGCAGTTACCCTATAGCGGGAGTGGTGCAGTTCTTC.

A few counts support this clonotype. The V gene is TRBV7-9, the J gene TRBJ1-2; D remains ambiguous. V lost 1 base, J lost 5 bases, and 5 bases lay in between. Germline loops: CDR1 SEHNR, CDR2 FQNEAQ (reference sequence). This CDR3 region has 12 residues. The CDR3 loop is CASSLDPYGYTF. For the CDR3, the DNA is TGTGCCAGCAGCTTAGATCCGTATGGCTACACCTTC.

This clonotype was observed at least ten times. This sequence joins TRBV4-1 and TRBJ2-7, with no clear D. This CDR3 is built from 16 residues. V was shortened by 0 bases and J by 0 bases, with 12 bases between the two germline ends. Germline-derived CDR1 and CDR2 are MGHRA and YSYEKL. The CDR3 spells CASSQDPARSSYEQYF. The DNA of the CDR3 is TGCGCCAGCAGCCAAGATCCGGCACGGAGCTCCTACGAGCAGTACTTC.

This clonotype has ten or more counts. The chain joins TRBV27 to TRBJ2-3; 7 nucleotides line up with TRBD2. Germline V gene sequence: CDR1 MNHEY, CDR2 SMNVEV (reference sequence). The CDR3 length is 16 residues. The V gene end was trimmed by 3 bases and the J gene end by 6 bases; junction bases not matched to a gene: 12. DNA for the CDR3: TGTGCCAGCAGTTTTCCCAGCCGGGGGGTCAGGGATACGCAGTATTTT. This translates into CASSFPSRGVRDTQYF.

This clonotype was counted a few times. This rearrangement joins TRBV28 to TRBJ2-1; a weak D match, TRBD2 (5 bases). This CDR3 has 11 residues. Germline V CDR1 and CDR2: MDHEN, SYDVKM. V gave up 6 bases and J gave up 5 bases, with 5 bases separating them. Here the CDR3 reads CASRRDNEQFF. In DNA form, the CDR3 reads TGTGCCAGCAGGAGGGACAATGAGCAGTTCTTC.

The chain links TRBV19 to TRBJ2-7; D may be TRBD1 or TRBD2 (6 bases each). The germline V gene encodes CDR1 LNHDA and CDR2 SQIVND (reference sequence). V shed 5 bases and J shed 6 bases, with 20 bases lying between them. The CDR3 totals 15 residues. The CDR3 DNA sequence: TGTGCCAGTAGTTTCCGGGACACGGGAGTGTTCGAGCAGTACTTC. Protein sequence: CASSFRDTGVFEQYF.

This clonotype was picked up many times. The CDR3 loop is CASRGGWETQYF. In DNA form, the CDR3 reads TGTGCCAGCAGAGGCGGGTGGGAGACCCAGTACTTC. The chain is built from TRBV12-3 or TRBV12-4 and TRBJ2-5; D is perhaps TRBD2 (5 bases). The CDR3 covers 12 residues. Trimming took 6 bases from V and 5 from J, leaving 10 bases between them.

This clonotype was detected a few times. This CDR3 is CASSLYGTPKAHEQFF. In DNA, the CDR3 is TGTGCCAGCAGCTTATACGGGACACCCAAGGCGCATGAGCAGTTCTTC. V is TRBV7-3 and J is TRBJ2-1, with D perhaps matching TRBD1 (6 bases). Germline CDR1 and CDR2: SGHTA and FQGTGA. CDR3 size: 16 residues. V lost 2 bases and J lost 8, with 19 bases in between.

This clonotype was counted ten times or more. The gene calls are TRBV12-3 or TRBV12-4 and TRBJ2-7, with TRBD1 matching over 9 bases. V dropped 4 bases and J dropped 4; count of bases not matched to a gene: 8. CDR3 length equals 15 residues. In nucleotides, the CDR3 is TGTGCCAGCAGTTCCCAGACAGGGGGTTCGTACGAGCAGTACTTC. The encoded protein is CASSSQTGGSYEQYF.

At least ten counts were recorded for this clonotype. CDR3 residues: CSARAGGPYEQYF. The DNA for the CDR3 is TGCAGTGCTAGAGCGGGAGGCCCCTACGAGCAGTACTTC. The chain has TRBV20-1 and TRBJ2-7, with 7 bases identical to TRBD2. After removal of 1 base from V and 2 bases from J, the junction contained 2 bases not matched to a gene. CDR1 is DFQATT and CDR2 is SNEGSKA in the germline V gene (reference sequence). CDR3 length: 13 amino acids.

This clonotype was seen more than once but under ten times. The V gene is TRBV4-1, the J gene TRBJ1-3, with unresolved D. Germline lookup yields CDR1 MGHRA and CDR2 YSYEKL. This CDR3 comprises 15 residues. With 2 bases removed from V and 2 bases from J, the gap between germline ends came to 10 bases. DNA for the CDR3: TGCGCCAGCAGCCAAAGTCCTGGAGCTGGAAACACCATATATTTT. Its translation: CASSQSPGAGNTIYF.

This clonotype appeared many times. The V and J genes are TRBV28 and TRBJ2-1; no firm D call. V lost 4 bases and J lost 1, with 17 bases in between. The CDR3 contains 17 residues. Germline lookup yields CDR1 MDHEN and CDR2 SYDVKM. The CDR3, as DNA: TGTGCCAGCAGTTCCCCCTTTGACATGTTATCCTACAATGAGCAGTTCTTC. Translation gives CASSSPFDMLSYNEQFF.

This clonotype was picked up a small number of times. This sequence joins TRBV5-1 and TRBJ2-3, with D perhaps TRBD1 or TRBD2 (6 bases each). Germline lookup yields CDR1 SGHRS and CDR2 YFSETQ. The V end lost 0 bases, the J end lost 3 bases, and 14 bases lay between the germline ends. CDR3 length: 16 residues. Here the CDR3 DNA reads TGCGCCAGCAGCTTGGACCCGGGGGCTAAGACAGATACGCAGTATTTT. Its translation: CASSLDPGAKTDTQYF.

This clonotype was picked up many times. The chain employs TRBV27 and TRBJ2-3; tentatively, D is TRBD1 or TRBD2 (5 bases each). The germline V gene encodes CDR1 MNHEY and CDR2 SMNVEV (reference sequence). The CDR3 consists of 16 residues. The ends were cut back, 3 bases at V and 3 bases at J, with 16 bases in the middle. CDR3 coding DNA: TGTGCCAGCAGTTTTCTACGGGACGCACTAACAGATACGCAGTATTTT. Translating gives CASSFLRDALTDTQYF.

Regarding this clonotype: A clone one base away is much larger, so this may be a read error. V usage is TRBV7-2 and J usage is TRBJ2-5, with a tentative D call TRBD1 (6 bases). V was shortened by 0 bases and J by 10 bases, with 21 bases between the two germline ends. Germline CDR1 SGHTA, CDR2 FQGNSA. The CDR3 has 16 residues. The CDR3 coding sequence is TGTGCCAGCAGCTTAGCTTTCCCAGCGGACACAGGGATCCAGTACTTC. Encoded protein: CASSLAFPADTGIQYF.

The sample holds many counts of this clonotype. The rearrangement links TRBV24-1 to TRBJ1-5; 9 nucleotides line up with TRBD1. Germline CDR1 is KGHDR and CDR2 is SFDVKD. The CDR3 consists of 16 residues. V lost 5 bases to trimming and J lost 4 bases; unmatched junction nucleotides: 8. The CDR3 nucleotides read TGTGCCACCAGTGCTGCAGGGACAGGGCATAATCAGCCCCAGCATTTT. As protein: CATSAAGTGHNQPQHF.

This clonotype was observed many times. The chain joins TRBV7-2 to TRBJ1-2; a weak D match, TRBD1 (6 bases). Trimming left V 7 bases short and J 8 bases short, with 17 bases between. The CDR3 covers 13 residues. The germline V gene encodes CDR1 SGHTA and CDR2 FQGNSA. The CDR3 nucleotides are TGTGCCAGCACCCCCGTTGGGGGGCAGGGCTACACCTTC. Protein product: CASTPVGGQGYTF. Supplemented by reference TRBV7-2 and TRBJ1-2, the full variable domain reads GAGVSQSPSNKVTEKGKDVELRCDPISGHTALYWYRQSLGQGLEFLIYFQGNSAPDKSGLPSDRFSAERTGGSVSTLTIQRTQQEDSAVYLCASTPVGGQGYTFGSGTRLTVV.

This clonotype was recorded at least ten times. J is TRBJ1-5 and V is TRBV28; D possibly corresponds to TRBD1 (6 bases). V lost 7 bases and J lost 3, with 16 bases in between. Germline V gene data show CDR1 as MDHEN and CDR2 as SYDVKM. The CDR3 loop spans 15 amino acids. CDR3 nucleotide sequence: TGTGCCAGCATTCCCGATGGACAGATCAATCAGCCCCAGCATTTT. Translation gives CASIPDGQINQPQHF.

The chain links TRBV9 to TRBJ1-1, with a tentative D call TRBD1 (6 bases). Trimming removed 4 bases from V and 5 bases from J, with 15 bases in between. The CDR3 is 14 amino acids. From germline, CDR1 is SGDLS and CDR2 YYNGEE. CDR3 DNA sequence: TGTGCCAGCAGCACGGGACGAGGGGGAACTGAAGCTTTCTTT. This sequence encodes CASSTGRGGTEAFF.

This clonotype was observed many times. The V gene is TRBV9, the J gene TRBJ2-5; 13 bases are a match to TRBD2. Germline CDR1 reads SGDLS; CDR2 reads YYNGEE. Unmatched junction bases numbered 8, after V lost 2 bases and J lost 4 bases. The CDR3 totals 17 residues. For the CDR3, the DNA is TGTGCCAGCAGCGTCCAAGGACTAGCGGGAGTGGGAGAGACCCAGTACTTC. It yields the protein CASSVQGLAGVGETQYF.

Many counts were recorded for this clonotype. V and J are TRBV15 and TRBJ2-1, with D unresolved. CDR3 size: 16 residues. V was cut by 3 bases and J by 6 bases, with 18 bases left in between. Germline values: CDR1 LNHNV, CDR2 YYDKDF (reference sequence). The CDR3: CATSSQQYGMRNEQFF. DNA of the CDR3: TGTGCCACCAGCAGCCAACAGTATGGAATGCGCAATGAGCAGTTCTTC.